These 30 T cell receptor beta chains came from one sample sequenced in a study of T cells in Graves' hyperthyroidism and ophthalmopathy (dated by TCRdb to the late 2010s). Receptor libraries were prepared by multiplex PCR. This sample was sequenced with an Illumina HiSeq 2000. The TCR beta CDR3 regions were amplified from RNA transcripts. The first round of RT-PCR for the TCR CDR3 was performed with the HTBI primer set and the Qiagen OneStep RT-PCR kit. TCRdb ran its own pipeline on the public reads, namely fastp trimming at Q25 and MiXCR clone calling, and kept in-frame beta chains. Here each entry gathers all rows of one CDR3 protein and keeps the most common genes and DNA. The sample table holds about 610,000 distinct CDR3 sequences, of which roughly 14% were seen once. The ten most abundant clones make up around 4% of the sample. The sample was blood. The receptors shown here come from a woman in her thirties or forties with Graves' ophthalmopathy.

This clonotype occurred many times. A much larger clone differs from this one at a single base, so this may be a read error. The chain is built from TRBV28 and TRBJ2-7; TRBD1 matches 7 bases. The CDR3 is made up of 13 amino acids. V shed 7 bases and J 1 base; nucleotides not matched to a gene: 4. Per the germline V gene, CDR1 is MDHEN and CDR2 is SYDVKM. The CDR3: CASTETGSYEQYF. DNA of the CDR3: TGTGCCAGCACCGAGACAGGGTCCTACGAGCAGTACTTC. Full variable domain (outside the CDR3, taken from reference TRBV28 and TRBJ2-7): DVKVTQSSRYLVKRTGEKVFLECVQDMDHENMFWYRQDPGLGLRLIYFSYDVKMKEKGDIPEGYSVSREKKERFSLILESASTNQTSMYLCASTETGSYEQYFGPGTRLTVT.

This clonotype was seen many times. This chain connects TRBV28 to TRBJ1-2; D unresolved. Trimming pared 5 bases from V and 3 bases from J, leaving 16 bases between. Germline-derived CDR1 and CDR2 are MDHEN and SYDVKM. CDR3 size: 15 residues. This CDR3 reads CASSHDKGWDYGYTF. CDR3 DNA: TGTGCCAGCAGTCATGACAAGGGCTGGGACTATGGCTACACCTTC.

This clonotype was recorded many times. A much bigger clone sits one base away, suggesting this may be a read error. The J gene is TRBJ1-2, the V gene TRBV20-1; possible D gene TRBD1, 5 bases. The length of the CDR3 is 12 residues. In germline, CDR1 is DFQATT, CDR2 SNEGSKA (reference sequence). The CDR3 region has the DNA TGCAGTGCCCCTGACAGTTACTATGGCTACCCCTTC. Its translation is CSAPDSYYGYPF.

This clonotype appeared many times. The chain uses TRBV20-1 and TRBJ2-7; 8 bases fit TRBD1. The CDR3 has 16 amino acids. Per the germline V gene, CDR1 is DFQATT and CDR2 is SNEGSKA (reference sequence). V shed 6 bases and J 3 bases; nucleotides not matched to a gene: 16. Here the CDR3 reads CSASLWDRRKFYEQYF. The CDR3 bases are TGCAGTGCCTCCCTCTGGGACAGGCGAAAGTTCTACGAGCAGTACTTC.

The rearrangement links TRBV30 to TRBJ2-7; 7 positions match TRBD2. V gave up 4 bases and J gave up 2 bases; unmatched junction bases: 11. CDR1 and CDR2 from the germline V gene are GTSNPN and SVGIG (reference sequence). The CDR3 loop spans 15 amino acids. In nucleotides, the CDR3 is TGTGCCTGGAAGAGATCGGCTAGCGGTACCTACGAGCAGTACTTC. Its protein product is CAWKRSASGTYEQYF.

This clonotype was counted at least ten times. The chain couples TRBV6-1 to TRBJ1-1; 11 bases match TRBD1. The CDR3 spans 15 residues. Germline values: CDR1 MNHNS, CDR2 SASEGT. The junction had 8 bases not matched to a gene; V was cut back by 7 bases and J by 4 bases. CDR3 loop: CASNERGTGGTEAFF. The CDR3, as DNA: TGTGCCAGCAACGAACGAGGGACAGGGGGCACTGAAGCTTTCTTT.

This chain joins TRBV30 and TRBJ1-1, with a possible D match to TRBD1 (5 bases). Germline V CDR1 and CDR2: GTSNPN, SVGIG (reference sequence). The V end was cut by 6 bases, the J end by 1 base, with 12 bases between. CDR3 size: 13 residues. CDR3 amino acids: CACRDASNTEAFF. The CDR3 nucleotides are TGTGCCTGCCGGGACGCTTCGAACACTGAAGCTTTCTTT.

The chain links TRBV28 to TRBJ1-2; TRBD1 agrees at 9 bases. J gave up 2 bases and V 1 base, and 2 bases lay outside the gene matches. This CDR3 is 15 amino acids long. Germline CDR1 reads MDHEN; CDR2 reads SYDVKM. The CDR3 here is CASSLFGTGNYGYTF. In nucleotides, the CDR3 is TGTGCCAGCAGTTTATTTGGGACAGGGAACTATGGCTACACCTTC.

This clonotype was recorded at least ten times. The V call is TRBV6-1, the J call TRBJ1-5; TRBD1 is a possible D gene (5 bases). In germline, CDR1 is MNHNS, CDR2 SASEGT. The CDR3 sequence is 14 residues long. V was cut by 6 bases and J by 4 bases, with 13 bases left in between. The CDR3 loop reads CASRGGPRNQPQHF. In DNA form, the CDR3 reads TGTGCCAGCAGGGGGGGACCCCGAAATCAGCCCCAGCATTTT.

The sample holds a few counts of this clonotype. V usage is TRBV19 and J usage is TRBJ1-1; D is unresolved. The CDR3 consists of 14 residues. V was clipped by 6 bases and J by 1 base, with 12 bases between them. Germline loops: CDR1 LNHDA, CDR2 SQIVND (reference sequence). CDR3 nucleotide sequence: TGTGCCAGTAGCCTCGGACCATGGAACACTGAAGCTTTCTTT. Translated: CASSLGPWNTEAFF. The variable domain in full, completed from reference TRBV19 and TRBJ1-1, reads DGGITQSPKYLFRKEGQNVTLSCEQNLNHDAMYWYRQDPGQGLRLIYYSQIVNDFQKGDIAEGYSVSREKKESFPLTVTSAQKNPTAFYLCASSLGPWNTEAFFGQGTRLTVV.

This chain joins TRBV4-3 and TRBJ1-1, with no clear D. Germline V gives CDR1 LGHNA, CDR2 YSLEER. The CDR3 is made up of 15 amino acids. Trimming stripped 0 bases from V and 1 base from J, with 9 bases between. The CDR3 spells CASSQDRSENTEAFF. DNA of the CDR3: TGCGCCAGCAGCCAAGATCGATCGGAGAACACTGAAGCTTTCTTT.

Turning to this clonotype: Its ends do not fully match the called genes, so a read error is possible. The V and J genes are TRBV5-1 and TRBJ2-7; D is ambiguous. The germline CDR1 and CDR2 sequences are SGHRS and YFSETQ. The CDR3 length is 13 residues. CDR3 nucleotide sequence: TGTGCCAGCAGCTTGGCCAACCGCTACGAGCAGTACTTC. Translated, it gives CASSLANRYEQYF.

This clonotype occurred many times. The J gene is TRBJ2-7, the V gene TRBV7-8, with D possibly being TRBD2 (6 bases). The ends were cut back, 1 base at V and 0 bases at J, with 10 bases in the middle. This CDR3 is built from 15 residues. The V gene's germline CDR1 is SGHVS and CDR2 FQNEAQ. As DNA, the CDR3 is TGTGCCAGCAGCTTAGGGGGACTCCTCTCCTACGAGCAGTACTTC. This encodes CASSLGGLLSYEQYF.

This clonotype occurred many times. J is TRBJ2-7 and V is TRBV6-5, with a tentative D call TRBD1 (5 bases). CDR1 and CDR2 from the germline V gene are MNHEY and SVGAGI. The V gene lost 0 bases and the J gene lost 2 bases, with 11 bases spanning the gap. The CDR3 totals 15 residues. The CDR3: CASSYSDAGPYEQYF. Here the CDR3 DNA reads TGTGCCAGCAGTTACTCGGATGCAGGGCCCTACGAGCAGTACTTC.

This clonotype was counted ten times or more. This sequence joins TRBV2 and TRBJ2-5; D remains ambiguous. V was trimmed by 7 bases and J by 1 base, leaving 13 bases between them. The CDR3 consists of 14 residues. Germline CDR1 is SNHLY and CDR2 is FYNNEI. DNA for the CDR3: TGTGCCAGCACCTTTCGGATAGCCCAAGAGACCCAGTACTTC. As protein: CASTFRIAQETQYF.

As regards this clonotype: A much larger clone differs by one base, so this may be a read error. The rearrangement links TRBV7-8 to TRBJ1-2, with D tentatively TRBD1 (6 bases). The germline V gene encodes CDR1 SGHVS and CDR2 FQNEAQ. CDR3 length: 13 residues. The DNA for the CDR3 is TGTGTCAGCAGCTTAGCCAGGGGCGGCGGCTACACCTTC. Amino acid sequence: CVSSLARGGGYTF.

This clonotype has ten or more counts. The gene calls are TRBV6-1 and TRBJ1-2; no clear D gene. This CDR3 is built from 15 residues. Germline assignment: CDR1 MNHNS and CDR2 SASEGT. V dropped 0 bases and J dropped 0 bases, with 8 bases sitting between them. CDR3 coding DNA: TGTGCCAGCAGTGAAGCCCCGGGAGCTAACTATGGCTACACCTTC. It is translated as CASSEAPGANYGYTF.

This clonotype showed up many times. The chain has TRBV4-1 and TRBJ2-5; TRBD1 agrees at 8 bases. CDR1 MGHRA and CDR2 YSYEKL come from the germline V gene. This CDR3 comprises 14 residues. The V gene end was trimmed by 4 bases and the J gene end by 8 bases; junction bases not matched to a gene: 9. CDR3 residues: CASSLRTGRSTQYF. In nucleotides, the CDR3 is TGCGCCAGCAGCCTTAGGACAGGGCGGTCAACCCAGTACTTC.

In its sample, this clonotype was seen many times. The V call is TRBV10-3, the J call TRBJ1-1; D remains ambiguous. The CDR3 totals 13 residues. Germline V gene lookup returns CDR1 ENHRY and CDR2 SYGVKD. V was trimmed by 0 bases and J by 1 base, leaving 3 bases between them. CDR3 sequence: CAISESTNTEAFF. The CDR3 DNA reads TGTGCCATCAGTGAGTCGACGAACACTGAAGCTTTCTTT.

This clonotype was observed many times. This chain links TRBV9 with TRBJ1-1; 9 positions agree with TRBD1. Germline V gene lookup returns CDR1 SGDLS and CDR2 YYNGEE. The CDR3 consists of 15 residues. The V gene end was trimmed by 3 bases and the J gene end by 1 base; junction bases not matched to a gene: 4. CDR3 loop: CASSEGTGRNTEAFF. The CDR3 bases are TGTGCCAGCAGCGAGGGGACAGGGCGGAACACTGAAGCTTTCTTT.

This sequence joins TRBV20-1 and TRBJ1-2; possibly TRBD1 for D (5 bases). V gave up 1 base and J gave up 5 bases, with 14 bases separating them. From germline, CDR1 is DFQATT and CDR2 SNEGSKA (reference sequence). This CDR3 spans 14 amino acids. This CDR3 is CSARVELGGYGYTF. The CDR3 DNA reads TGCAGTGCTAGAGTGGAGCTCGGGGGATATGGCTACACCTTC.

In this sample, this clonotype turned up many times. The chain carries TRBV11-2 and TRBJ2-2; D remains unclear. V was cut by 6 bases and J by 0 bases, with 5 bases left in between. This CDR3 has 13 amino acids. The germline CDR1 and CDR2 sequences are SGHAT and FQNNGV. In DNA form, the CDR3 reads TGTGCCAGCAGTTTCTCGAACACCGGGGAGCTGTTTTTT. Translation gives CASSFSNTGELFF.

This chain uses TRBV18 with TRBJ2-2; 9 bases are a match to TRBD2. The CDR3 sequence is 15 residues long. Germline V lookup: CDR1 KGHSH, CDR2 LQKENI. V lost 5 bases and J lost 3; bases outside the gene matches: 4. This CDR3 reads CASSSLAGHTGELFF. The CDR3 DNA follows: TGTGCCAGCTCATCCCTAGCGGGACACACCGGGGAGCTGTTTTTT.

In this sample, this clonotype turned up many times. V gene TRBV6-2 or TRBV6-3 combines with J gene TRBJ2-7; D not certain. V was clipped by 0 bases and J by 0 bases, with 6 bases between them. From germline, CDR1 is MNHEY and CDR2 SVGEGT. This CDR3 comprises 14 residues. Written as DNA, the CDR3 is TGTGCCAGCAGTTACTCGATTGCCTCCTACGAGCAGTACTTC. Amino acid sequence: CASSYSIASYEQYF.

The chain carries TRBV25-1 and TRBJ2-7; D is perhaps TRBD2 (6 bases). The length of the CDR3 is 14 residues. V was cut by 3 bases and J by 2 bases, with 11 bases left in between. CDR1 and CDR2 from the germline V gene are MGHDK and SYGVNS. The CDR3: CASSDSGTPYEQYF. The CDR3 DNA is TGTGCCAGCAGTGACTCAGGGACTCCCTACGAGCAGTACTTC.

This clonotype was recorded at least ten times. This chain links TRBV2 with TRBJ2-2, with D tentatively TRBD1 (6 bases). With 5 bases removed from V and 5 bases from J, the gap between germline ends came to 12 bases. The CDR3 is made up of 14 amino acids. Germline V gene lookup returns CDR1 SNHLY and CDR2 FYNNEI. The CDR3 is CASSTSGVTGELFF. CDR3 nucleotides: TGTGCCAGCAGTACTTCAGGGGTGACCGGGGAGCTGTTTTTT.

This clonotype was seen ten or more times. The CDR3 DNA sequence: TGTGCCAGCAGCCGTGAGGCAGGGGGCCCCTACGAGCAGTACTTC. Translation gives CASSREAGGPYEQYF. The chain has TRBV27 and TRBJ2-7, with 8 bases fitting TRBD1. Trimming cost V 6 bases and J 2 bases; bases outside gene matches: 9. The CDR3 runs to 15 residues. Germline CDR1 reads MNHEY; CDR2 reads SMNVEV (reference sequence).

The table lists this clonotype with many counts. J is TRBJ2-2 and V is TRBV11-3; D is unresolved. The CDR3 is 14 amino acids. The germline V and J ends were trimmed by 7 bases and 0 bases, with 9 bases remaining between them. CDR1 SGHNT and CDR2 YENEEA come from the germline V gene. CDR3 coding DNA: TGTGCCAGCAATAACTCACCGAACACCGGGGAGCTGTTTTTT. This encodes CASNNSPNTGELFF.

In its sample, this clonotype was seen many times. This rearrangement joins TRBV6-2 or TRBV6-3 to TRBJ2-5, with 13 bases matching TRBD2. The V segment lost 5 bases and the J segment 5 bases; nucleotides outside the gene matches: 11. Germline V CDR1 and CDR2: MNHEY, SVGEGT. The CDR3 covers 17 residues. The CDR3 DNA sequence: TGTGCCAGCAGTCGGCAACCCGGACTAGCGGGAGTGGAGACCCAGTACTTC. Protein product: CASSRQPGLAGVETQYF.

Many counts were recorded for this clonotype. The V gene is TRBV7-8, the J gene TRBJ1-3, with a possible D match to TRBD1 (5 bases). The V end lost 5 bases, the J end lost 4 bases, and 27 bases lay between the germline ends. The CDR3 covers 19 residues. The germline CDR1 and CDR2 sequences are SGHVS and FQNEAQ. As DNA, the CDR3 is TGTGCCAGCAGCCCGTTTAGGACAAGAAGATCTTCTTCAGGAAACACCATATATTTT. Protein sequence: CASSPFRTRRSSSGNTIYF. Supplemented by reference TRBV7-8 and TRBJ1-3, the full variable domain reads GAGVSQSPRYKVAKRGQDVALRCDPISGHVSLFWYQQALGQGPEFLTYFQNEAQLDKSGLPSDRFFAERPEGSVSTLKIQRTQQEDSAVYLCASSPFRTRRSSSGNTIYFGEGSWLTVV.